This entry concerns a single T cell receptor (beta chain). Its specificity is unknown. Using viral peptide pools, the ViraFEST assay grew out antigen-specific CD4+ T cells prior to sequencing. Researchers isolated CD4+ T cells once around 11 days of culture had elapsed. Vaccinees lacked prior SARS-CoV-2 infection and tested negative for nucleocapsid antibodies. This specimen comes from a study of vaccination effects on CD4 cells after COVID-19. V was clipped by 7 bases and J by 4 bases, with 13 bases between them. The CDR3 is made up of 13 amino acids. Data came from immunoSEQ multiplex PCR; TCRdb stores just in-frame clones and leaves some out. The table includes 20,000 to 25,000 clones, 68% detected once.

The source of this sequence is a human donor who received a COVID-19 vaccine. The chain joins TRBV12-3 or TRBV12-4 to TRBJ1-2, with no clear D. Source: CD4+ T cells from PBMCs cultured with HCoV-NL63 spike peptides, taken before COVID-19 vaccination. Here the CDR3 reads CASIPQETYGYTF. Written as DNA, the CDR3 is TGTGCCAGCATCCCCCAGGAGACCTATGGCTACACCTTC.